These 8 T cell receptor beta chains came from one sample sequenced in a study of CD8 T cells in ankylosing spondylitis. TCRdb independently ran MiXCR on the 5' RACE reads; one entry per CDR3 protein. The data contain more than 500,000 distinct CDR3 sequences, over 4% of them seen just once; the ten biggest clones take up around 3.5%. These TCRs are of unknown antigen specificity. Study results and caveats: Ankylosing spondylitis blood appeared to carry a characteristic TCR beta motif of under ten highly homologous variants.

What was sequenced was blood, either unsorted or a sorted T cell fraction (not recorded which). Receptors were obtained from a male donor with ankylosing spondylitis.

This clonotype was counted ten times or more. The chain couples TRBV5-1 to TRBJ2-5, with unresolved D. This CDR3 is built from 14 residues. Trimming removed 0 bases from V and 1 base from J, with 7 bases in between. Germline assignment: CDR1 SGHRS and CDR2 YFSETQ. DNA of the CDR3: TGCGCCAGCAGCTTGGGACATGGCCAAGAGACCCAGTACTTC. Translating it yields CASSLGHGQETQYF.

Many counts were recorded for this clonotype. The rearrangement uses TRBV9 and TRBJ2-2; D may be TRBD1 (6 bases). The CDR3 length is 13 residues. Germline V CDR1 and CDR2: SGDLS, YYNGEE. V was shortened by 3 bases and J by 6 bases, with 9 bases between the two germline ends. The CDR3 DNA is TGTGCCAGCAGCGCCCCAGGGGCCGGGGAGCTGTTTTTT. As protein: CASSAPGAGELFF.

This clonotype was seen at least ten times. The chain uses TRBV29-1 and TRBJ1-1; D is ambiguous. The CDR3 is 13 amino acids. CDR1 is SQVTM, CDR2 ANQGSEA, per germline. Trimming removed 5 bases at V and 2 bases at J, with 12 bases between. CDR3 protein: CSVFRPFNTEAFF. CDR3 nucleotide sequence: TGCAGCGTTTTCCGACCTTTTAACACTGAAGCTTTCTTT.

This clonotype was detected only a few times. This sequence joins TRBV5-1 and TRBJ2-5; 8 nucleotides align to TRBD1. CDR1 and CDR2 (germline): SGHRS, YFSETQ. This CDR3 is 16 amino acids long. V shed 1 base and J 4 bases; nucleotides not matched to a gene: 9. CDR3 in amino acids: CASSLIWPGGLETQYF. Here the CDR3 DNA reads TGCGCCAGCAGCTTGATTTGGCCAGGGGGCCTAGAGACCCAGTACTTC.

This clonotype showed up many times. The V call is TRBV28, the J call TRBJ2-6; 8 nucleotides line up with TRBD1. Germline loops: CDR1 MDHEN, CDR2 SYDVKM. This CDR3 has 17 amino acids. V lost 1 base to trimming and J lost 1 base; unmatched junction nucleotides: 3. The CDR3 protein is CASSLYRGESGANVLTF. Written as DNA, the CDR3 is TGTGCCAGCAGTTTATACAGGGGGGAGTCTGGGGCCAACGTCCTGACTTTC.

At least ten counts were recorded for this clonotype. The chain couples TRBV20-1 to TRBJ2-7; the match to TRBD2 covers 13 bases. The junction had 4 bases not matched to a gene; V was cut back by 2 bases and J by 3 bases. CDR1 is DFQATT and CDR2 is SNEGSKA in the germline V gene (reference sequence). This CDR3 has 15 amino acids. The DNA of the CDR3 is TGCAGTGCTAGACCTTGGACTAGCGGGAGCTACGAGCAGTACTTC. The encoded protein is CSARPWTSGSYEQYF.

The sample holds many counts of this clonotype. The gene calls are TRBV20-1 and TRBJ2-5, with 8 bases identical to TRBD2. CDR1 and CDR2 (germline): DFQATT, SNEGSKA (reference sequence). V lost 3 bases, J lost 3 bases, and 0 bases stayed unmatched. The CDR3 runs 12 residues. The CDR3 region is CSASGGEETQYF. CDR3 nucleotides: TGCAGTGCTAGCGGGGGGGAAGAGACCCAGTACTTC.

This clonotype was recorded many times. The V call is TRBV18, the J call TRBJ2-7; tentatively, D is TRBD1 or TRBD2 (6 bases each). V gave up 7 bases and J gave up 2 bases, with 12 bases separating them. This CDR3 region has 13 residues. Germline values: CDR1 KGHSH, CDR2 LQKENI. The CDR3 DNA reads as TGTGCCAGCTTTGGGGGGCCTACCTACGAGCAGTACTTC. It encodes CASFGGPTYEQYF.